This T cell receptor (beta chain) originates from a study of shared clonotypes between healthy human individuals. Regarding the study as a whole: Of the naive CD4 clonotypes, roughly 5% were shared across a few donors. All-four-donor shared clonotypes had higher generation probabilities than non-shared clonotypes did.

The method was immunoSEQ multiplex PCR; TCRdb's version includes in-frame clones alone and lacks a portion of them. The table shows about 2 million clones, with approximately 94% occurring only once. Notes on this clone: The antigen is not known.

Naive CD8 populations comprised CD45RO-negative cells positively selected for CCR7, excluding terminally differentiated effector memory CD45RA+ cells. The germline V gene has CDR1 MGHRA and CDR2 YSYEKL. There are 17 residues in the CDR3. The V and J ends lost 4 bases and 1 base respectively, with 20 bases between them. The chain couples TRBV4-1 to TRBJ2-7; either TRBD1 or TRBD2 may fit D (5 bases each). Specimen: naive CD8+ T cells sorted from blood. This sequence was found in a man aged 18 to 35 in good health. The CDR3 nucleotides are TGCGCCAGCAGCCGGGATGGGACGGGACGGCTTTCCTACGAGCAGTACTTC. Translating gives CASSRDGTGRLSYEQYF.